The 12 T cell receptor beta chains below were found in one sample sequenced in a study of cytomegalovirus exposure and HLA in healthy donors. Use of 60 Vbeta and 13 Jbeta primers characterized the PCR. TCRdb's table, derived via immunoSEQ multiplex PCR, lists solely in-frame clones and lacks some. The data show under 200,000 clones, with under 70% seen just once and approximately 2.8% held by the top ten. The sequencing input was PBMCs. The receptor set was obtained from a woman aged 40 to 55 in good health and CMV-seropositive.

The DNA for the CDR3 is TGCGCCAGCAGCCAGGGCGATCTGAACACTGAAGCTTTCTTT. Translation gives CASSQGDLNTEAFF. The chain combines TRBV4-1 with TRBJ1-1, with D unresolved. Trimming removed 3 bases at V and 0 bases at J, with 8 bases between. This CDR3 is built from 14 residues. Germline lookup yields CDR1 MGHRA and CDR2 YSYEKL.

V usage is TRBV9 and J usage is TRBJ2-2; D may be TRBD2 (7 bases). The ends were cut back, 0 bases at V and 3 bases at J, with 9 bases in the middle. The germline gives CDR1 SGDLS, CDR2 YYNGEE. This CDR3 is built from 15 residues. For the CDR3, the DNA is TGTGCCAGCAGCGTAGGCGGGGGCCACACCGGGGAGCTGTTTTTT. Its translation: CASSVGGGHTGELFF.

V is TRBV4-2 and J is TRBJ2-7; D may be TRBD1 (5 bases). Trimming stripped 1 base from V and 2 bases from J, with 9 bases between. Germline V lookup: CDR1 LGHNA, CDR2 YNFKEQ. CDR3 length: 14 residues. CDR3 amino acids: CASSQAQDTYEQYF. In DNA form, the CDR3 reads TGTGCCAGCAGCCAAGCACAGGACACCTACGAGCAGTACTTC.

CDR3 nucleotide sequence: TGTGCCAGCAGTCCCTCCCTGGGGACAGGGTTTAGTAGTGAAGCTTTCTTT. Encoded protein: CASSPSLGTGFSSEAFF. The chain joins TRBV27 to TRBJ1-1, with 9 bases fitting TRBD1. Looked up from germline, CDR1 is MNHEY and CDR2 is SMNVEV (reference sequence). CDR3 length: 17 amino acids. J gave up 7 bases and V 5 bases, and 17 bases lay outside the gene matches.

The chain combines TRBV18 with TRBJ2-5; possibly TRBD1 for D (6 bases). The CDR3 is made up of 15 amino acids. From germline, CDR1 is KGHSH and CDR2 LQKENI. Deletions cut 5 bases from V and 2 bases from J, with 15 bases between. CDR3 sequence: CASSSRQATQETQYF. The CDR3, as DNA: TGTGCCAGCTCATCTAGACAGGCCACGCAAGAGACCCAGTACTTC.

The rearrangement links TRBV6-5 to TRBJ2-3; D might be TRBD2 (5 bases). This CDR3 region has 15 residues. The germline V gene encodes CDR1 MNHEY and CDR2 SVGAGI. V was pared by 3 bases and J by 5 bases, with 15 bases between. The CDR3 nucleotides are TGTGCCAGCAGTTATTCGGGGTCAGGTGAAGATACGCAGTATTTT. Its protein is CASSYSGSGEDTQYF.

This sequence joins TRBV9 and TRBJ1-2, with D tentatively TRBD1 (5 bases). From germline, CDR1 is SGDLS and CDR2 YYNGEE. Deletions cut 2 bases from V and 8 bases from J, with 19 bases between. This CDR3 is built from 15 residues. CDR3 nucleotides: TGTGCCAGCAGCGTTTACTCCAGGGCGGGGGGAGGCTACACCTTC. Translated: CASSVYSRAGGGYTF.

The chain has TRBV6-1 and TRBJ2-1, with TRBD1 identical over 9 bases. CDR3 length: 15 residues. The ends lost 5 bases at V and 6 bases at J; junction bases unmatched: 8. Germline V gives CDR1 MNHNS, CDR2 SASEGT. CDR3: CASSPLTGGGNEQFF. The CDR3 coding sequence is TGTGCCAGCAGTCCCCTGACAGGGGGAGGCAATGAGCAGTTCTTC.

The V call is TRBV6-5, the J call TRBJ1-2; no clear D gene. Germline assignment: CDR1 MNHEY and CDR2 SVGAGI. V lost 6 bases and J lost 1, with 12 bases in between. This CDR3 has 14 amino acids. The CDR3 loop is CASRNPVFNYGYTF. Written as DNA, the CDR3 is TGTGCCAGCAGGAATCCGGTTTTTAACTATGGCTACACCTTC.

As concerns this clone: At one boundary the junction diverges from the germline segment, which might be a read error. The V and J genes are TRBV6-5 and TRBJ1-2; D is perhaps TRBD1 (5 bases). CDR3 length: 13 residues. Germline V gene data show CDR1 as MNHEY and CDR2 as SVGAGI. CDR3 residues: CASSYATVYGYPF. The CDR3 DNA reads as TGTGCCAGCAGTTACGCGACAGTTTATGGCTACCCCTTC.

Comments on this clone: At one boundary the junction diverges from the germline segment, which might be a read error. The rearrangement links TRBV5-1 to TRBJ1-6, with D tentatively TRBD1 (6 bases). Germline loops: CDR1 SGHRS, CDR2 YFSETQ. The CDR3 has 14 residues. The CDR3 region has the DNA TGCGCCAGCAGCTTGGAGGGGGGGAAATCACCCCCCCACTTT. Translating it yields CASSLEGGKSPPHF.

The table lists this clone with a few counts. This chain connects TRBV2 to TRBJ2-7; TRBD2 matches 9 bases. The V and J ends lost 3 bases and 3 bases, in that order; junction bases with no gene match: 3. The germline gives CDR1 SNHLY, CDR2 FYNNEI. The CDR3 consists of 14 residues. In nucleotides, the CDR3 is TGTGCCAGCAGTGAGGGACTAGCAGACTACGAGCAGTACTTC. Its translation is CASSEGLADYEQYF.